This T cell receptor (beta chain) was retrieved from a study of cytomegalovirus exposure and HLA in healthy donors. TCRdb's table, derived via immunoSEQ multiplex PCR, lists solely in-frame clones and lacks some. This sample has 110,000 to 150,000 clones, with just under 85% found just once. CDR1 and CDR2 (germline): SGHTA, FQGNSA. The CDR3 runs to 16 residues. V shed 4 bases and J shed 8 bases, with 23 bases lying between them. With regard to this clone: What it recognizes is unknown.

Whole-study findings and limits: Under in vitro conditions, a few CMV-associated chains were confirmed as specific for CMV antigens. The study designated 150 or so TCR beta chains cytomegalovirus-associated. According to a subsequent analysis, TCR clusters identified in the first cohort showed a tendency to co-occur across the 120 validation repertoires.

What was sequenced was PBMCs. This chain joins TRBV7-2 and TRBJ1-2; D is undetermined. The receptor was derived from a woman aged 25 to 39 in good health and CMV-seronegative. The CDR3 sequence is CASSSLSLGRRGGYTF. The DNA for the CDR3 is TGTGCCAGCAGCTCGCTTTCTCTTGGCAGGCGGGGAGGCTACACCTTC.